The 20 T cell receptor beta chains given below trace back to one sample, sequenced in a study of cytomegalovirus exposure and HLA in healthy donors. Primers for the PCR totalled 60 Vbeta and 13 Jbeta. Profiled with immunoSEQ multiplex PCR; TCRdb holds only in-frame clones, not every one. Of 200,000 to 250,000 clones listed, around 88% are singletons. Input material: PBMCs. These receptors were obtained from a young woman in good health and CMV-seronegative.

The chain recombines TRBV5-4 with TRBJ2-1, with 10 bases lining up with TRBD2. The CDR3 contains 19 residues. Germline V gene data show CDR1 as SGHNT and CDR2 as YYREEE (reference sequence). With V trimmed by 1 base and J by 3 bases, 13 bases remained unmatched. CDR3 protein: CASSLFRGDSSGSYNEQFF. The CDR3 DNA reads as TGTGCCAGCAGCTTGTTCCGCGGAGATTCTAGCGGGAGCTACAATGAGCAGTTCTTC.

The chain joins TRBV19 to TRBJ1-2, with 8 bases fitting TRBD1. Germline V lookup: CDR1 LNHDA, CDR2 SQIVND (reference sequence). The CDR3 sequence is 14 residues long. J lost 6 bases, V lost 6 bases, and 9 bases had no gene match. The chain's CDR3 is CASSPRRGLDGYTF. The CDR3 DNA reads as TGTGCCAGTAGCCCCCGCAGGGGGCTGGATGGCTACACCTTC.

The chain uses TRBV7-2 and TRBJ1-2, with 10 bases lining up with TRBD1. CDR1 and CDR2 from the germline V gene are SGHTA and FQGNSA. The CDR3 consists of 14 residues. V lost 6 bases to trimming and J lost 7 bases; unmatched junction nucleotides: 8. This CDR3 is CASRRPGQGFGYTF. The CDR3 nucleotides are TGTGCCAGCAGGCGACCGGGACAGGGGTTTGGCTACACCTTC.

The J gene is TRBJ1-4, the V gene TRBV5-4, with TRBD1 matching 8 bases. The CDR3 length is 15 residues. Germline loops: CDR1 SGHNT, CDR2 YYREEE (reference sequence). The junction had 4 bases not matched to a gene; V was cut back by 4 bases and J by 2 bases. CDR3 in DNA: TGTGCCAGCAGCGGACAGGGTCGGACTAATGAAAAACTGTTTTTT. Translated, it gives CASSGQGRTNEKLFF.

The chain links TRBV10-3 to TRBJ1-6; a possible D gene is TRBD1 (6 bases). Germline V gene lookup returns CDR1 ENHRY and CDR2 SYGVKD. The CDR3 sequence is 14 residues long. With 6 bases removed from V and 7 bases from J, the gap between germline ends came to 13 bases. The CDR3 bases are TGTGCCATCAGGGACAGATCCAGGAATTCACCCCTCCACTTT. Protein: CAIRDRSRNSPLHF.

The V gene is TRBV7-9, the J gene TRBJ2-7; 10 bases are shared with TRBD2. After removal of 2 bases from V and 3 bases from J, the junction contained 13 bases not matched to a gene. Per the germline V gene, CDR1 is SEHNR and CDR2 is FQNEAQ (reference sequence). This CDR3 region has 18 residues. The CDR3 DNA reads as TGTGCCAGCAGCTTACGTACCCGTGGGCTAGCGGGGGACTACGAGCAGTACTTC. It yields the protein CASSLRTRGLAGDYEQYF.

This clone was detected only once. V usage is TRBV10-1 and J usage is TRBJ2-5; a weak D match, TRBD2 (5 bases). Germline values: CDR1 WNHNN, CDR2 SYGVQD (reference sequence). The CDR3 sequence is 13 residues long. Trimming took 5 bases from V and 4 from J, leaving 11 bases between them. The CDR3 bases are TGCGCCAGCAGTCGGGGTGTAGGAGAGACCCAGTACTTC. Residues: CASSRGVGETQYF.

The chain recombines TRBV4-1 with TRBJ2-7; 11 nucleotides align to TRBD1. The CDR3 is made up of 16 amino acids. V shed 5 bases, J shed 1 base, and the junction held 7 bases outside the gene matches. Per germline, CDR1 MGHRA and CDR2 YSYEKL. This CDR3 reads CASSLSGTGGSYEQYF. CDR3 nucleotides: TGCGCCAGCAGCTTAAGTGGGACAGGGGGGTCCTACGAGCAGTACTTC.

The V and J genes are TRBV5-1 and TRBJ2-2; D may be TRBD1 (7 bases). V was pared by 4 bases and J by 6 bases, with 19 bases between. In germline, CDR1 is SGHRS, CDR2 YFSETQ. This CDR3 has 16 residues. The CDR3, as DNA: TGCGCCAGCAGCATTTCCACAGGGGACTCAGCCGGGGAGCTGTTTTTT. Protein: CASSISTGDSAGELFF.

This clone was observed a single time. The rearrangement joins TRBV4-3 to TRBJ2-7; D is undetermined. V was cut by 4 bases and J by 3 bases, with 10 bases left in between. This CDR3 has 13 amino acids. Germline assignment: CDR1 LGHNA and CDR2 YSLEER. The CDR3 reads CASSPWAHYEQYF. As DNA, the CDR3 is TGCGCCAGCAGCCCTTGGGCCCACTACGAGCAGTACTTC.

This CDR3 reads CARISGGYETQYF. CDR3 nucleotide sequence: TGTGCCAGGATTAGCGGGGGCTACGAGACCCAGTACTTC. This rearrangement joins TRBV19 to TRBJ2-5; TRBD2 aligns across 9 bases. V shed 9 bases and J 5 bases; nucleotides not matched to a gene: 7. The CDR3 extends over 13 amino acids. The germline V gene encodes CDR1 LNHDA and CDR2 SQIVND (reference sequence). Together with reference TRBV19 and TRBJ2-5, the CDR3 gives the full variable domain: DGGITQSPKYLFRKEGQNVTLSCEQNLNHDAMYWYRQDPGQGLRLIYYSQIVNDFQKGDIAEGYSVSREKKESFPLTVTSAQKNPTAFYLCARISGGYETQYFGPGTRLLVL.

The V gene is TRBV19, the J gene TRBJ2-7; 9 nucleotides align to TRBD1. Germline CDR1 LNHDA, CDR2 SQIVND (reference sequence). V lost 5 bases and J lost 1; bases outside the gene matches: 3. CDR3 length equals 14 residues. CDR3 amino acids: CASSAGTGSYEQYF. DNA for the CDR3: TGTGCCAGTAGTGCCGGGACAGGGTCCTACGAGCAGTACTTC.

This clone was seen just once. The rearrangement uses TRBV11-2 and TRBJ2-3; 10 nucleotides align to TRBD2. CDR3 length: 18 amino acids. CDR1 and CDR2 from the germline V gene are SGHAT and FQNNGV. Trimming cost V 1 base and J 2 bases; bases outside gene matches: 9. CDR3 coding DNA: TGTGCCAGCAGCTTAGGGGGGCTAGCGGGGGCCCCCACAGATACGCAGTATTTT. This translates into CASSLGGLAGAPTDTQYF.

The J gene is TRBJ2-5, the V gene TRBV7-2; maybe TRBD2 (5 bases). The DNA matches TRBJ2-7 better at its end, which makes the J call doubtful. Germline CDR1 reads SGHTA; CDR2 reads FQGNSA. There are 15 residues in the CDR3. The CDR3 is CASSLFRDIGLEQYF. CDR3 bases: TGTGCCAGCAGCTTATTCCGGGATATCGGTCTCGAGCAGTACTTC.

The chain links TRBV2 to TRBJ1-2; TRBD1 is a possible D gene (5 bases). The CDR3 covers 15 residues. V was pared by 8 bases and J by 4 bases, with 20 bases between. The germline gives CDR1 SNHLY, CDR2 FYNNEI. The CDR3 sequence is CASRPLVGGIYGYTF. The CDR3 nucleotides are TGTGCCAGCCGCCCATTGGTGGGGGGTATCTATGGCTACACCTTC.

The chain is built from TRBV6-5 and TRBJ2-7, with 8 bases lining up with TRBD1. Germline assignment: CDR1 MNHEY and CDR2 SVGAGI. V trimming: 6 bases; J trimming: 3 bases; junction bases outside the gene matches: 10. The CDR3 loop spans 15 amino acids. The CDR3 DNA reads as TGTGCCAGCAGGGAGTCCCGACAGGGGAGCTACGAGCAGTACTTC. This translates into CASRESRQGSYEQYF.

This rearrangement joins TRBV7-8 to TRBJ2-5; 12 bases agree with TRBD2. There are 16 residues in the CDR3. V gave up 2 bases and J gave up 7 bases; unmatched junction bases: 8. The germline gives CDR1 SGHVS, CDR2 FQNEAQ. The CDR3 DNA reads TGTGCCAGCAGCTTAACGAGGACTAGCGGGAAGGGGACCCAGTACTTC. It is translated as CASSLTRTSGKGTQYF. The full variable domain, with the rest looked up from reference TRBV7-8 and TRBJ2-5, is GAGVSQSPRYKVAKRGQDVALRCDPISGHVSLFWYQQALGQGPEFLTYFQNEAQLDKSGLPSDRFFAERPEGSVSTLKIQRTQQEDSAVYLCASSLTRTSGKGTQYFGPGTRLLVL.

CDR3 amino acids: CASSRAYEQYF. The DNA of the CDR3 is TGTGCCAGCAGCAGGGCCTACGAGCAGTACTTC. The chain links TRBV6-1 to TRBJ2-7; perhaps TRBD1 as D (5 bases). The CDR3 sequence is 11 residues long. Germline-derived CDR1 and CDR2 are MNHNS and SASEGT. V lost 6 bases and J 2 bases, leaving 5 bases between the germline ends.

J is TRBJ1-5 and V is TRBV11-3; maybe TRBD1 (5 bases). V lost 5 bases and J lost 0, with 5 bases in between. Per the germline V gene, CDR1 is SGHNT and CDR2 is YENEEA. The CDR3 covers 13 residues. This CDR3 is CASSQGSNQPQHF. CDR3 sequence (DNA): TGTGCCAGCAGCCAGGGTAGCAATCAGCCCCAGCATTTT.

This chain uses TRBV5-4 with TRBJ2-3, with D possibly being TRBD2 (7 bases). Germline-derived CDR1 and CDR2 are SGHNT and YYREEE (reference sequence). The V end lost 2 bases, the J end lost 11 bases, and 18 bases lay between the germline ends. The CDR3 is made up of 14 amino acids. CDR3 nucleotide sequence: TGTGCCAGCAGCTTTAAAAGCGGAGGGGGGGGGCAGTATTTT. Amino acids: CASSFKSGGGGQYF.